This T cell receptor (beta chain) was identified during a study of siplizumab effects on memory and regulatory T cells. Regarding the study as a whole: The suppressive capacity of proliferating Tregs from siplizumab cultures remained unconfirmed. Controls had about 29% Treg-derived mappable alloreactive CD4+ clones on average, versus about 70% with siplizumab. Apparently more diverse than memory cells, naive T cells also seemed major alloresponse contributors.

About this clone itself: Antigen: not known.

This CDR3 is built from 12 residues. Germline assignment: CDR1 SNHLY and CDR2 FYNNEI. V dropped 3 bases and J dropped 9 bases, with 9 bases sitting between them. The assay looked at roughly 9.4 x 10^4 TCR templates in each sample. Assay: immunoSEQ multiplex PCR; the TCRdb copy retains only in-frame clones and omits some. This sample has some 110,000 clones, with about 93% found just once. The clonotype originates from a human donor in good health. The sample comprised CD4+ T cells sorted from blood. The chain is built from TRBV2 and TRBJ1-3; no reliable D call. The CDR3 nucleotides are TGTGCCAGCAGTGAGGCCCGGGGCACCATATATTTT. Protein product: CASSEARGTIYF.